The clone carrying this TCR beta chain was detected only a few times. What it binds is not known. Expressed TCRB transcripts were sequenced because the isolated RNA had all been reverse transcribed beforehand. Clones were sequenced by immunoSEQ multiplex PCR, and TCRdb holds only the in-frame ones, with some missing. The repertoire holds about 320,000 clones, with approximately 15% as singletons. The data derive from a study of beta chain features in type 1 diabetes. Study outcomes and limitations: VDJ junctions from type 1 diabetes patients carried fewer insertions and larger deletions.

CDR1 and CDR2 (germline): SGHDT, YYEEEE. This CDR3 comprises 15 residues. Trimming shortened V by 0 bases and J by 1 base, and 10 bases separated the two germline ends. The V gene is TRBV5-6, the J gene TRBJ1-1, with D unresolved. The sample taken for sequencing was central memory CD4+ T cells from blood. The receptor was derived from a man aged 25-45 years in good health. The CDR3 coding sequence is TGTGCCAGCAGCTTGGTGTTAGCGGCGAACACTGAAGCTTTCTTT. It yields the protein CASSLVLAANTEAFF.